This TCR beta chain comes out of a study of CD8+ T cells in alopecia areata. Looking at the study overall: After 6 to 18 months of tofacitinib, follow-up continued 6 months off drug.

As the sequencing template, cDNA was produced by extracting RNA and reverse transcribing it. TCRdb's copy holds only in-frame clones and misses some; the assay was immunoSEQ multiplex PCR. This table has about 190,000 clones, 60% appearing once. V was clipped by 3 bases and J by 4 bases; unmatched bases: 4. The length of the CDR3 is 16 residues. Looked up from germline, CDR1 is SGHTA and CDR2 is FQGNSA. Indicated treatment: oral pan-JAK inhibitor, 5-10 mg twice daily. The chain is built from TRBV7-2 and TRBJ2-1; 12 nucleotides agree with TRBD2. The material was CD4+ T cells sorted from blood, obtained at week 24, from a patient treated with tofacitinib. This clonotype was obtained from a human donor with alopecia areata. CDR3 protein: CASSLTSGGGYNEQFF. The CDR3 DNA reads as TGTGCCAGCAGCTTGACTAGCGGGGGAGGTTACAATGAGCAGTTCTTC.